This T cell receptor beta chain was observed in a study of naive and memory T cell subsets (dated by TCRdb to between 2016 and 2019). For context, the study as a whole: The study applied an open-source, UMI-based TCR alpha and beta sequencing pipeline to sorted naive and memory peripheral blood T cell subsets. IgG serology results and the functional CMV T cell responses were in complete agreement. RNA was DNase-treated and reverse transcribed with TCR constant-region primers, mostly using SuperScript III. Overall results and qualifications from the work: After error correction, only a single occurrence was seen for over 95% of naive TCR sequences, so much steeper abundance distributions were produced than in memory subsets. A clonotype was defined as a single alpha or beta chain sequence rather than as a paired alpha/beta receptor. The repertoire findings for the naive and memory subsets could not be validated against a ground truth because none was available. RNA-based TCR counts may be affected by expression changes linked to T cell activation and differentiation. The abundance of TCRs followed a power law with an exponent that differed between naive and memory subsets yet stayed consistent across the three individuals. In both CD4 and CD8 cells, the Gini index increased while Shannon and inverse Simpson diversity decreased from naive through CM, EM and EMRA.

Library method: UMI-ligation and nested PCR. The beta constant-region primer was an equimolar mix of two oligonucleotides covering both TRBC1 and TRBC2. A single-stranded oligonucleotide bearing the SP2 primer plus a 12-nucleotide UMI was ligated onto the 3' end of the cDNA by T4 RNA ligase 1. Four rounds of PCR were used to amplify ligated cDNA, with nested alpha and beta constant-region primers being used together with the SP2 primer. Incubation of the ligation reaction was carried out at 16 degrees C for roughly 18-24 hours. PCR2 was typically run as a SYBR Green qPCR and stopped at a predetermined threshold to prevent over-amplification. Every purification after the first one was done using Agencourt AMPure XP magnetic beads. Libraries were quantified by Qubit and checked on a TapeStation, with a main peak expected near 650 bp. Pooled libraries were sequenced on an Illumina MiSeq with v2 2x251 paired-end kits, typically giving about 0.95-2.2 million reads per sample. Each sample's library went into the pool at roughly 4.4 nM, and about 5-7% PhiX was added to help with cluster recognition. As for how the authors treated the data: FASTQ reads processed by Demultiplexor were assigned V and J genes by Decombinator through tag matching that tolerated a single base-pair mismatch. By using UMIs, Collapsinator corrected both sequencing errors and the frequency errors caused by PCR heterogeneity. CDR3Translator translated TCRs and extracted CDR3s from the conserved cysteine to the FGXG phenylalanine, flagging non-productive sequences. Repertoires were subsampled to equal numbers of UMI-defined TCRs before Gini, Shannon entropy and inverse Simpson indices were calculated. Within the linear range, a power law was fitted to clonotype abundance distributions using maximum likelihood. On one naive CD8 sample, the pipeline and MIGEC gave similar UMI counts, unique TCR numbers and clonal distributions. The repertoires were searched for 5,500 to 8,000 CMV-associated CDR3 sequences that had been compiled from VDJdb and a published dataset. TCRdb applied fastp at Q25 and MiXCR to the public reads, then kept only in-frame beta chains. All rows with the same CDR3 protein become a single entry with the most common DNA and genes. The V and J calls, along with clone size, are taken from TCRdb and not from the paper's own processing. Within this sample are about 85,000 distinct CDR3 sequences, with 13% of them counted one time only. Of the sample, 0.75% to 0.95% falls within the top ten clones.

From the second PCR step on, the TCR alpha and beta chain libraries were amplified in separate reactions. The CMV status of each donor was determined by measuring IFNgamma production from CD4+ T cells after fresh PBMCs had been stimulated overnight with CMV viral lysate. CD4 T cells were positively selected with Miltenyi beads, followed by positive selection of CD8 T cells from the CD4-negative fraction. Cells stained for CD3, CD4, CD8, CD45RA, CD27 and a live/dead dye were sorted on a BD Aria II into four subsets by CD45RA and CD27. A few healthy volunteers provided blood, and the blood of each volunteer was split into CD4 and CD8 T cells and then into four differentiation subsets. About 120 ml of peripheral blood was drawn per donor, and PBMC were isolated by Ficoll-Paque PLUS density-gradient centrifugation. The sorted cells were lysed in RLT buffer, after which RNA was extracted using a Qiagen RNeasy kit and kept at -80 degrees C.

Trimming accounts for 6 bases at V and 6 bases at J, while the number of junction bases matched to no gene is 5. Measured from the cysteine to the phenylalanine, the CDR3 is 14 residues long. The entry retains the CDR3 DNA only, 42 bases that are in frame from base 1. As concerns this clonotype: Its antigen is unknown. Base qualities are not provided; no much larger clone lies one nucleotide away.

The source of this sequence is a human donor in good health. The chain uses TRBV12-3 or TRBV12-4 and TRBJ2-1, with 10 bases matching TRBD2. The sample was central memory CD4+ T cells from blood. The sample's cell subset or site label is to be understood as: central memory, CD45RA- CD27+. The nucleotides are TGTGCCAGCAGAAGTAGCGGGAGGCTCAATGAGCAGTTCTTC. It encodes CASRSSGRLNEQFF.